A selection of T cell receptor beta chains follows, all from one sample in a study of shared clonotypes between healthy human individuals. The table came from immunoSEQ multiplex PCR; TCRdb's copy has only in-frame clones and leaves some out. This repertoire shows hundreds of thousands of clones, roughly 94% found once; its top ten account for about a quarter. The sample consisted of naive CD8+ T cells sorted from blood. These receptors were collected from a man between 25 and 39 years old in good health. Each CDR3 is given with its conserved first and last residue. The order of the fields is clone size, J gene, V gene, D gene, CDR3 protein, CDR3 DNA. A D gene is named only where the DNA matches it firmly. For some rows the clone size is stated as once, few or many, or as a class when expanded; others skip it.

clone size: .
J gene: TRBJ2-7
V gene: TRBV7-9
D gene: .
CDR3 protein: CASSLAGQHYEQYF
CDR3 DNA: TGTGCCAGCAGCTTAGCCGGACAGCACTACGAGCAGTACTTC

clone size: once
J gene: TRBJ2-7
V gene: TRBV11-2
D gene: .
CDR3 protein: CASSQIYGTGPVDF
CDR3 DNA: TGTGCCAGCAGCCAGATATATGGCACAGGGCCAGTGGACTTC

clone size: once
J gene: TRBJ1-1
V gene: TRBV7-9
D gene: .
CDR3 protein: CASSSPVLGIEGTEAFF
CDR3 DNA: TGTGCCAGCAGCTCCCCCGTGCTAGGGATTGAGGGCACTGAAGCTTTCTTT

clone size: .
J gene: TRBJ2-5
V gene: TRBV5-4
D gene: .
CDR3 protein: CASRHGSLGETQYF
CDR3 DNA: TGTGCCAGCAGACATGGGAGCTTGGGAGAGACCCAGTACTTC

clone size: once
J gene: TRBJ2-7
V gene: TRBV5-1
D gene: TRBD1
CDR3 protein: CASSGQGHEQYF
CDR3 DNA: TGCGCCAGCAGCGGACAGGGGCACGAGCAGTACTTC

clone size: .
J gene: TRBJ2-7
V gene: TRBV10-2
D gene: .
CDR3 protein: CASSESNRAYEQYF
CDR3 DNA: TGCGCCAGCAGTGAGTCGAACAGAGCCTACGAGCAGTACTTC

clone size: once
J gene: TRBJ1-1
V gene: TRBV7-9
D gene: .
CDR3 protein: CATSDSSNTEAFF
CDR3 DNA: TGTGCCACTTCCGACAGCTCGAACACTGAAGCTTTCTTT

clone size: once
J gene: TRBJ1-1
V gene: TRBV7-2
D gene: .
CDR3 protein: CASSLDFREAFF
CDR3 DNA: TGTGCCAGCAGCTTAGATTTCAGGGAAGCTTTCTTT

clone size: .
J gene: TRBJ1-2
V gene: TRBV2
D gene: .
CDR3 protein: CASSAAPQNYGYTF
CDR3 DNA: TGTGCCAGCAGTGCGGCCCCACAAAACTATGGCTACACCTTC

clone size: .
J gene: TRBJ2-7
V gene: TRBV2
D gene: TRBD2
CDR3 protein: CATTGYSGAYEQYF
CDR3 DNA: TGTGCCACCACCGGTTATAGCGGGGCTTACGAGCAGTACTTC

clone size: .
J gene: TRBJ2-7
V gene: TRBV4-3
D gene: TRBD1
CDR3 protein: CASSQEDRADKFYEQYF
CDR3 DNA: TGCGCCAGCAGCCAGGAAGACAGGGCAGATAAGTTCTACGAGCAGTACTTC

clone size: .
J gene: TRBJ2-2
V gene: TRBV11-2
D gene: TRBD1
CDR3 protein: CASSPRTGEDSNTGELFF
CDR3 DNA: TGTGCCAGCAGTCCGAGGACAGGGGAGGATTCCAACACCGGGGAGCTGTTTTTT

clone size: .
J gene: TRBJ2-2
V gene: TRBV28
D gene: TRBD2
CDR3 protein: CASMWLAGSSGELFF
CDR3 DNA: TGTGCCAGCATGTGGCTAGCGGGCAGTTCCGGGGAGCTGTTTTTT

clone size: .
J gene: TRBJ2-1
V gene: TRBV6-4
D gene: TRBD2
CDR3 protein: CASSEELATYNEQFF
CDR3 DNA: TGTGCCAGCAGTGAGGAACTAGCGACCTACAATGAGCAGTTCTTC

clone size: .
J gene: TRBJ2-1
V gene: TRBV9
D gene: .
CDR3 protein: CASGSPTYNEQFF
CDR3 DNA: TGTGCCAGCGGGAGCCCTACCTACAATGAGCAGTTCTTC

clone size: .
J gene: TRBJ1-5
V gene: TRBV6-5
D gene: .
CDR3 protein: CAIGGQGQPQHF
CDR3 DNA: TGTGCCATCGGGGGGCAGGGGCAGCCCCAGCATTTT